This T cell receptor beta chain was profiled in a study of neurological immune-mediated disorders. Findings and limits, study-wide: No CDR3 amino acid sequences were shared by expanded clones across subjects, suggesting private repertoires in all groups.

The unsorted libraries were made from 2 million PBMCs kept at -80 C. This CDR3 is built from 12 residues. Trimming removed 11 bases from V and 3 bases from J, with 14 bases in between. Germline values: CDR1 SNHLY, CDR2 FYNNEI. With 10-nucleotide random UMIs, 5'RACE was used to make the cDNA. The authors obtained over 170 million TCR-beta sequences from 15-18 subjects per sequencing run. TCRdb used MiXCR to reprocess the 5' RACE reads, holding one entry per CDR3 protein. Here the sample spans under 40,000 distinct CDR3 sequences, roughly 15% being singletons. This clonotype turned up a few times. Its antigen is currently unknown.

The TCR was taken from a woman aged 45-65 years with HTLV-1-associated myelopathy (HAM/TSP). The chain has TRBV2 and TRBJ2-7, with a weak D call TRBD1 (5 bases). Specimen: PBMCs. The CDR3, as DNA: TGTGCCTCCAGACCAGGGATCTACGAGCAGTACTTC. This encodes CASRPGIYEQYF.